The entry that follows covers one T cell receptor beta chain sequence. Its target is unknown. Germline V gene sequence: CDR1 LNHDA, CDR2 SQIVND (reference sequence). The CDR3 contains 13 residues. The ends were cut back, 2 bases at V and 4 bases at J, with 6 bases in the middle. The data were obtained in a study of cytomegalovirus exposure and HLA in healthy donors. Study-level results: Reported performance of the classifier showed diagnosis of cytomegalovirus status with high specificity and sensitivity.

This table comes from immunoSEQ multiplex PCR, and its TCRdb copy is limited to in-frame clones, with some not included. The sample holds 170,000 or so clones, approximately 83% seen once. Sequences were obtained from PBMCs. The rearrangement joins TRBV19 to TRBJ2-1; D is perhaps TRBD1 (6 bases). The source is a woman under 30 in good health and CMV-seropositive. The CDR3 coding sequence is TGTGCCAGTAGTATAACAGGGTACAATGAGCAGTTCTTC. Translating gives CASSITGYNEQFF.